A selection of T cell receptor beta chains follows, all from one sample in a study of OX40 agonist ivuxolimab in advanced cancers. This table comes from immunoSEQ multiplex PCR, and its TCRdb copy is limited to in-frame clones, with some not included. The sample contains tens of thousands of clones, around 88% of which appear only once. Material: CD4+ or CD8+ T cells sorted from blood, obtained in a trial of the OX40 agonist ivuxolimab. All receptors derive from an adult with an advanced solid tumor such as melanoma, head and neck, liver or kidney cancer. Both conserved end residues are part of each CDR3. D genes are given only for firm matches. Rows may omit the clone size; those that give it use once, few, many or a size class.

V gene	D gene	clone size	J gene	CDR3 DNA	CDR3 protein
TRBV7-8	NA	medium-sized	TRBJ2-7	TGTGCCAGCAGCTTAGCACAGGGACCCTCCTACGAGCAGTACTTC	CASSLAQGPSYEQYF
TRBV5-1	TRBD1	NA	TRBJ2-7	TGCGCCAGCAGCTTGAGGGACAGGAGCACCTACGAGCAGTACTTC	CASSLRDRSTYEQYF
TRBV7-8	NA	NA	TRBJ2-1	TGTGCCAGCAGCTTACTCGACAATGAGCAGTTCTTC	CASSLLDNEQFF
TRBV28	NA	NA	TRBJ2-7	TGTGCCAGCAGACACAGCTCCTACGAGCAGTACTTC	CASRHSSYEQYF
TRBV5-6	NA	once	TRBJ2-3	TGTGCCAGCAGCTTGGGGGCACCGAATACGCAGTATTTT	CASSLGAPNTQYF
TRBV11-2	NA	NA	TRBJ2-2	TGTGCCAGCAGTCATGGGGGGACGGTGAACACCGGGGAGCTGTTTTTT	CASSHGGTVNTGELFF
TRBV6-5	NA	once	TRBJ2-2	TGTGCCAGCAGCAGGGTAGGCACCGGGGAGCTGTTTTTT	CASSRVGTGELFF
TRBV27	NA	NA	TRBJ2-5	TGTGCCAGCAGTTGGGGCGAGTGGGAGACCCAGTACTTC	CASSWGEWETQYF
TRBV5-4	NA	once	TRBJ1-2	TGTGCCAGCAGCTTGGGGGAGCAGGGGTTACACTATGGCTACACCTTC	CASSLGEQGLHYGYTF
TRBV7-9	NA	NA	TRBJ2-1	TGTGCCAGCAGCTTAGGCCAGGGAGGTGTCAATGAGCAGTTCTTC	CASSLGQGGVNEQFF
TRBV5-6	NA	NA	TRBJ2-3	TGTGCCAGCAGCGCCAAATCGGACCTCATGACAGATACGCAGTATTTT	CASSAKSDLMTDTQYF